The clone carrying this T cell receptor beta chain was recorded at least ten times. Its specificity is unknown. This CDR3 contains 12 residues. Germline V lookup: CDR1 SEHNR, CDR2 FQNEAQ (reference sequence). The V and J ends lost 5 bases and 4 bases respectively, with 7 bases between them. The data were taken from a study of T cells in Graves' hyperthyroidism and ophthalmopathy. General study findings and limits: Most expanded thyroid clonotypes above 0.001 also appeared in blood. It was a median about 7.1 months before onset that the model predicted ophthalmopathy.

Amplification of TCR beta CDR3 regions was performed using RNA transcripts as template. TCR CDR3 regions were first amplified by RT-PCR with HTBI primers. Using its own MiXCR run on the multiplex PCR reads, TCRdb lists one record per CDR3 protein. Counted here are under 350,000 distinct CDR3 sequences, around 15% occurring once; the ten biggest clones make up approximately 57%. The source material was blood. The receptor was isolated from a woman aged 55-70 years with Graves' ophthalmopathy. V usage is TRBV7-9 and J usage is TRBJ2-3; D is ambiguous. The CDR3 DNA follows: TGTGCCAGCAGCCCCCGCCCAGATACGCAGTATTTT. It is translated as CASSPRPDTQYF.